This T cell receptor beta chain was observed in a study of Graves' ophthalmopathy and Graves' hyperthyroidism. Investigators amplified TCR beta CDR3 regions from RNA transcripts. The first round was an RT-PCR with HTBI primers, and the second round was a multiplex PCR. MiXCR, run by TCRdb on the multiplex PCR reads, gives a single entry per CDR3 protein. The data show about 200,000 distinct CDR3 sequences, with around 28% seen just once and approximately 8.2% held by the top ten. Germline assignment: CDR1 MNHNS and CDR2 SASEGT. V trimming: 7 bases; J trimming: 0 bases; junction bases outside the gene matches: 4. The CDR3 extends over 14 amino acids.

This rearrangement joins TRBV6-1 to TRBJ2-7, with TRBD2 identical over 9 bases. Sequenced sample: peripheral blood. This TCR came from a man aged 45-65 years with Graves' ophthalmopathy. The DNA of the CDR3 is TGTGCCAGCACTCAAGCGGGGGGCTCCTACGAGCAGTACTTC. Translating gives CASTQAGGSYEQYF.